Each of the 25 T cell receptor beta chains below was sequenced from the same sample in a study of OX40 agonist ivuxolimab in advanced cancers. The table came from immunoSEQ multiplex PCR; TCRdb's copy has only in-frame clones and leaves some out. The sample has about 83,000 clones; less than 85% are singletons. The source material was CD4+ or CD8+ T cells sorted from blood, sampled in a trial of the OX40 agonist ivuxolimab. These TCRs come from an adult with an advanced solid tumor such as melanoma, head and neck, liver or kidney cancer.

CDR3 bases: TGTGCCTGGAGTGTAGGGCAGGGGGCGTTCTCTGGGGCCAACGTCCTGACTTTC. Protein: CAWSVGQGAFSGANVLTF. V usage is TRBV30 and J usage is TRBJ2-6; TRBD1 agrees at 8 bases. Germline lookup yields CDR1 GTSNPN and CDR2 SVGIG (reference sequence). The J segment lost 0 bases and the V segment lost 0 bases, leaving 7 bases of the junction unmatched. The CDR3 is 18 amino acids.

V and J are TRBV19 and TRBJ2-7; D is uncertain. This CDR3 is 13 amino acids long. The V and J ends lost 1 base and 2 bases respectively, with 6 bases between them. The germline V gene encodes CDR1 LNHDA and CDR2 SQIVND (reference sequence). CDR3 sequence: CASSIGPAYEQYF. Written as DNA, the CDR3 is TGTGCCAGTAGTATAGGACCAGCCTACGAGCAGTACTTC.

The V call is TRBV29-1, the J call TRBJ2-1; either TRBD1 or TRBD2 may fit D (5 bases each). Per the germline V gene, CDR1 is SQVTM and CDR2 is ANQGSEA. Trimming shortened V by 6 bases and J by 0 bases, and 27 bases separated the two germline ends. The CDR3 consists of 19 residues. The CDR3 sequence is CSVYPGPPDTKSSYNEQFF. In nucleotides, the CDR3 is TGCAGCGTATACCCGGGACCTCCCGATACAAAGAGCTCCTACAATGAGCAGTTCTTC.

This chain uses TRBV2 with TRBJ2-5, with D possibly TRBD1 on 5 matching bases. This CDR3 contains 16 residues. Trimming took off 6 bases at V and 5 bases at J, with 22 bases between the two ends. The V gene's germline CDR1 is SNHLY and CDR2 FYNNEI. This CDR3 reads CASRAGRTSPTETQYF. In DNA form, the CDR3 reads TGTGCCAGCAGGGCAGGGCGGACCTCGCCGACGGAGACCCAGTACTTC.

The V gene is TRBV11-2, the J gene TRBJ1-1; no reliable D call. Germline assignment: CDR1 SGHAT and CDR2 FQNNGV. V lost 4 bases to trimming and J lost 1 base, with 7 bases between them. This CDR3 comprises 13 residues. CDR3 DNA sequence: TGTGCCAGCAGCTCCCACTGGAACACTGAAGCTTTCTTT. This translates into CASSSHWNTEAFF.

Note on this clone: Other DNA sequences in this sample translate to the same CDR3. The chain recombines TRBV19 with TRBJ2-5; D unclear. Trimming stripped 3 bases from V and 1 base from J, with 3 bases between. The CDR3 is made up of 12 amino acids. Germline V gene lookup returns CDR1 LNHDA and CDR2 SQIVND (reference sequence). CDR3 in amino acids: CASSIGQETQYF. The CDR3 DNA is TGTGCCAGTAGTATCGGCCAAGAGACCCAGTACTTC.

As DNA, the CDR3 is TGTGCCAGCAGTTACCTCGGACAGAGCACAGATACGCAGTATTTT. This codes for CASSYLGQSTDTQYF. The rearrangement links TRBV6-5 to TRBJ2-3, with TRBD1 as a possible D gene (6 bases). The ends were cut back, 2 bases at V and 0 bases at J, with 9 bases in the middle. The CDR3 is 15 amino acids. Germline CDR1 is MNHEY and CDR2 is SVGAGI.

The genes are TRBV27 and TRBJ2-1, with D possibly matching TRBD1 (5 bases). Germline CDR1 and CDR2: MNHEY and SMNVEV (reference sequence). The CDR3 covers 14 residues. V lost 4 bases, J lost 6 bases, and 13 bases lay in between. The CDR3 DNA follows: TGTGCCAGCAGTTCCGGGTCCCAGGGCAATGAGCAGTTCTTC. This encodes CASSSGSQGNEQFF.

The V call is TRBV6-1, the J call TRBJ2-2, with TRBD1 matching over 9 bases. Germline V gives CDR1 MNHNS, CDR2 SASEGT. J lost 5 bases, V lost 5 bases, and 6 bases had no gene match. This CDR3 comprises 15 residues. The CDR3 loop reads CASSKQGADTGELFF. DNA for the CDR3: TGTGCCAGCAGTAAACAGGGGGCAGATACCGGGGAGCTGTTTTTT.

V usage is TRBV7-2 and J usage is TRBJ2-7, with 10 nucleotides matching TRBD1. Germline V gene data show CDR1 as SGHTA and CDR2 as FQGNSA. CDR3 size: 14 residues. V dropped 10 bases and J dropped 5; count of bases not matched to a gene: 11. CDR3 region: CATLPGQGYDEQYF. The CDR3 DNA is TGTGCCACCTTACCGGGACAGGGGTACGACGAGCAGTACTTC.

The V gene is TRBV19, the J gene TRBJ1-4, with D perhaps TRBD1 (5 bases). V lost 11 bases to trimming and J lost 0 bases, with 13 bases between them. This CDR3 has 14 amino acids. From germline, CDR1 is LNHDA and CDR2 SQIVND (reference sequence). This chain's CDR3 is CACAGGATNEKLFF. In DNA, the CDR3 is TGTGCCTGTGCGGGGGGGGCAACTAATGAAAAACTGTTTTTT.

The V and J genes are TRBV21-1 and TRBJ2-1; TRBD2, the table's D call, was not compared with the DNA. TRBV21-1 corresponds to a pseudogene. The CDR3 runs 14 residues. The CDR3 DNA reads TGTGCCAGCAGCGGACTAGCGGGAGGACGCGAGCAGTTCTTC. Translating gives CASSGLAGGREQFF.

In this sample, this clone turned up once. The chain employs TRBV11-3 and TRBJ1-1; no clear D gene. The ends were cut back, 2 bases at V and 7 bases at J, with 14 bases in the middle. CDR1 is SGHNT, CDR2 YENEEA, per germline. The CDR3 totals 14 residues. This CDR3 reads CASSLLSGRGEAFF. The CDR3 DNA reads as TGTGCCAGCAGCTTACTGTCAGGTCGCGGTGAAGCTTTCTTT.

V and J are TRBV29-1 and TRBJ2-1, with no clear D. Deletions cut 6 bases from V and 7 bases from J, with 13 bases between. Germline V gene data show CDR1 as SQVTM and CDR2 as ANQGSEA. The CDR3 loop spans 12 amino acids. CDR3: CSVDTIANEQFF. In nucleotides, the CDR3 is TGCAGCGTCGACACTATTGCAAATGAGCAGTTCTTC.

This clone showed up just a few times. CDR3 protein: CASSREDPEAFF. For the CDR3, the DNA is TGTGCCAGCAGTAGAGAAGATCCTGAAGCTTTCTTT. The chain joins TRBV2 to TRBJ1-1; D unclear. Looked up from germline, CDR1 is SNHLY and CDR2 is FYNNEI. V lost 5 bases to trimming and J lost 6 bases, with 10 bases between them. There are 12 residues in the CDR3.

This clone was recorded once. The rearrangement links TRBV5-6 to TRBJ2-5; D is perhaps TRBD1 (5 bases). The CDR3 covers 15 residues. The germline CDR1 and CDR2 sequences are SGHDT and YYEEEE. The germline V and J ends were trimmed by 1 base and 0 bases, with 10 bases remaining between them. The CDR3 sequence is CASSLFDRHQETQYF. For the CDR3, the DNA is TGTGCCAGCAGCTTGTTTGACAGACACCAAGAGACCCAGTACTTC. The full variable domain, in which reference TRBV5-6 and TRBJ2-5 provide the parts outside the CDR3, is DAGVTQSPTHLIKTRGQQVTLRCSPKSGHDTVSWYQQALGQGPQFIFQYYEEEERQRGNFPDRFSGHQFPNYSSELNVNALLLGDSALYLCASSLFDRHQETQYFGPGTRLLVL.

The chain has TRBV6-5 and TRBJ1-1; D possibly corresponds to TRBD1 (6 bases). CDR1 is MNHEY and CDR2 is SVGAGI in the germline V gene. The CDR3 is 12 residues long. V lost 5 bases to trimming and J lost 12 bases, with 16 bases between them. The CDR3 DNA reads as TGTGCCAGCAGTCCTTTCAGGGGCGCTCCTTTCTTT. This translates into CASSPFRGAPFF.

This clone came up once. CDR3 amino acids: CASSTRDTYNEQFF. As DNA, the CDR3 is TGTGCCAGCAGCACCCGGGACACATACAATGAGCAGTTCTTC. The gene calls are TRBV7-2 and TRBJ2-1, with D possibly matching TRBD1 (6 bases). Germline assignment: CDR1 SGHTA and CDR2 FQGNSA. The CDR3 spans 14 residues. The germline V and J ends were trimmed by 5 bases and 4 bases, with 12 bases remaining between them.

The rearrangement uses TRBV27 and TRBJ1-5; D gene uncertain. V was cut by 0 bases and J by 7 bases, with 10 bases left in between. The CDR3 runs to 14 residues. Germline CDR1 is MNHEY and CDR2 is SMNVEV (reference sequence). Written as DNA, the CDR3 is TGTGCCAGCAGTTTATCCGCCGGAGTACAGCCCCAGCATTTT. The encoded protein is CASSLSAGVQPQHF.

This chain uses TRBV21-1 with TRBJ2-3; TRBD1, the D gene given by the table, was not confirmed from the DNA. TRBV21-1 is noted as a pseudogene. The CDR3 runs to 13 residues. The CDR3 spells CASSLGRWDTQYF. The CDR3 nucleotides are TGTGCCAGCAGCCTGGGGCGGTGGGATACGCAGTATTTT.

The CDR3 nucleotides are TGTGCCAGCAGGTCTGGGACAGTCGAAGGAGCTTTCTTT. It is translated as CASRSGTVEGAFF. The genes are TRBV6-5 and TRBJ1-1; TRBD1 aligns across 7 bases. The CDR3 runs to 13 residues. CDR1 is MNHEY, CDR2 SVGAGI, per germline. V shed 6 bases and J 10 bases; nucleotides not matched to a gene: 11.

The CDR3 DNA reads as TGTGCCAGCAGCCCACCGGGACAGACATATGGCTACACCTTC. This translates into CASSPPGQTYGYTF. V gene TRBV7-9 combines with J gene TRBJ1-2, with 7 positions matching TRBD1. This CDR3 has 14 amino acids. Losses at the gene ends were 5 bases for V and 5 bases for J; bases not matched to a gene: 8. Germline V gene sequence: CDR1 SEHNR, CDR2 FQNEAQ (reference sequence).

The V call is TRBV5-1, the J call TRBJ2-2; 9 bases fit TRBD1. The length of the CDR3 is 16 residues. Trimming cost V 3 bases and J 4 bases; bases outside gene matches: 7. Germline-derived CDR1 and CDR2 are SGHRS and YFSETQ. CDR3 sequence reads: CASSWGDRAATGELFF. The CDR3 DNA is TGCGCCAGCAGCTGGGGGGACAGGGCGGCCACCGGGGAGCTGTTTTTT. The complete variable domain, with remaining parts taken from reference TRBV5-1 and TRBJ2-2, reads KAGVTQTPRYLIKTRGQQVTLSCSPISGHRSVSWYQQTPGQGLQFLFEYFSETQRNKGNFPGRFSGRQFSNSRSEMNVSTLELGDSALYLCASSWGDRAATGELFFGEGSRLTVL.

This clone was seen once. The chain has TRBV9 and TRBJ1-1; D possibly corresponds to TRBD1 (6 bases). Germline V gene lookup returns CDR1 SGDLS and CDR2 YYNGEE. Deletions cut 0 bases from V and 0 bases from J, with 12 bases between. This CDR3 is 16 amino acids long. The CDR3 DNA is TGTGCCAGCAGCGTAGGTAGCGGGGGCCTGAACACTGAAGCTTTCTTT. This translates into CASSVGSGGLNTEAFF.

This rearrangement joins TRBV27 to TRBJ2-1; TRBD1 matches 7 bases. The CDR3 totals 13 residues. The germline CDR1 and CDR2 sequences are MNHEY and SMNVEV (reference sequence). V dropped 6 bases and J dropped 9; count of bases not matched to a gene: 8. The CDR3 DNA reads as TGTGCCAGCAGCGAAGGGGGCAAGGCTGAGCAGTTCTTC. It specifies CASSEGGKAEQFF.